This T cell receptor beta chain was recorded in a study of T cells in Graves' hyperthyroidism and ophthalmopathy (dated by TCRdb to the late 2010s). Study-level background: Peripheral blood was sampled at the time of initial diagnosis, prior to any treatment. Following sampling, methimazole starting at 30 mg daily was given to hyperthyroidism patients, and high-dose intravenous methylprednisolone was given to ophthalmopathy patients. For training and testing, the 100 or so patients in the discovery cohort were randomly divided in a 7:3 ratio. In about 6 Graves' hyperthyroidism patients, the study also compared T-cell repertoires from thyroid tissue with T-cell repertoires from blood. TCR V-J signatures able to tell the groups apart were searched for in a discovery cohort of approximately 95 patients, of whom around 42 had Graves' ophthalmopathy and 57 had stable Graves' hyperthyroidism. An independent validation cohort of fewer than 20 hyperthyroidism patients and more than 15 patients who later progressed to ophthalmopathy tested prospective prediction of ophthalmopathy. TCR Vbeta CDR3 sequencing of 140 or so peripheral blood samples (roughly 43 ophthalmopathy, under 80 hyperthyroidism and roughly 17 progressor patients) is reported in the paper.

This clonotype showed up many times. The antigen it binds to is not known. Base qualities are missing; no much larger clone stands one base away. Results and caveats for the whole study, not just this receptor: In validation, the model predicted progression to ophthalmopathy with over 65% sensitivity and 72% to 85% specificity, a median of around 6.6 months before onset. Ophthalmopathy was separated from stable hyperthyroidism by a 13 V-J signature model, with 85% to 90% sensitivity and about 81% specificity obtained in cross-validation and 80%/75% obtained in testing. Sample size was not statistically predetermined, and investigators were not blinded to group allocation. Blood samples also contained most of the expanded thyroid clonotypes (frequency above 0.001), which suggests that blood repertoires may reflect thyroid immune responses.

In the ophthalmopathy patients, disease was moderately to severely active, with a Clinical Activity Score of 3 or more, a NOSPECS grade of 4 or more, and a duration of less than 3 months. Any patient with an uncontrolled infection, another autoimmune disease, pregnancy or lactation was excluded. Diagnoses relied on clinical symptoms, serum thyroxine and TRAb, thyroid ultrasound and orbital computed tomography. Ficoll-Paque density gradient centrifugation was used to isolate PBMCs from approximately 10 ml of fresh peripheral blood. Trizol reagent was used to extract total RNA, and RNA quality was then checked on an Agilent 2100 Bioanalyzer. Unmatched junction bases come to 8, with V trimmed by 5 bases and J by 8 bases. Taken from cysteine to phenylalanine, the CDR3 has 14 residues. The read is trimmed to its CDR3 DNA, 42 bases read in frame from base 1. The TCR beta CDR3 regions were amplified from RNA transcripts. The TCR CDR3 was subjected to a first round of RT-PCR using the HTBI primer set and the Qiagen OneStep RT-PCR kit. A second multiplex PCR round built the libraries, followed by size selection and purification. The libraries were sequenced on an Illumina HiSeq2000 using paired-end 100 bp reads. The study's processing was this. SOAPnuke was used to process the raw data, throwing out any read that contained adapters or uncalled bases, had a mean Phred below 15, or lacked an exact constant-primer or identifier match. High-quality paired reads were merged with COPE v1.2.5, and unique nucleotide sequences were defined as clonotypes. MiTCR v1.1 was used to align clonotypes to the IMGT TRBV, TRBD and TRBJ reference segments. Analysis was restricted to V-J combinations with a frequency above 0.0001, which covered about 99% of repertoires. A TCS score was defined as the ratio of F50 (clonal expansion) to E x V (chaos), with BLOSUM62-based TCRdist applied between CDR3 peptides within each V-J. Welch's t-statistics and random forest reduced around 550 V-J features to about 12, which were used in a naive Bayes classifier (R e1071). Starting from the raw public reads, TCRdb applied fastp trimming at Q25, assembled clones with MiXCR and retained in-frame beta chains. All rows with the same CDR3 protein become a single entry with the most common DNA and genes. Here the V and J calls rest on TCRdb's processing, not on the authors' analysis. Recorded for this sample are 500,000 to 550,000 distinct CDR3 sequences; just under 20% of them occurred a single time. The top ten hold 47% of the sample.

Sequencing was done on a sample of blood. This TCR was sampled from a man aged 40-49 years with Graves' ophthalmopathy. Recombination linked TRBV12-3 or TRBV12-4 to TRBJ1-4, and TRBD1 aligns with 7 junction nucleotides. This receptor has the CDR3 CASSPRGGGEKLFF. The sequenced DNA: TGTGCCAGCAGTCCCAGGGGGGGGGGCGAAAAACTGTTTTTT.